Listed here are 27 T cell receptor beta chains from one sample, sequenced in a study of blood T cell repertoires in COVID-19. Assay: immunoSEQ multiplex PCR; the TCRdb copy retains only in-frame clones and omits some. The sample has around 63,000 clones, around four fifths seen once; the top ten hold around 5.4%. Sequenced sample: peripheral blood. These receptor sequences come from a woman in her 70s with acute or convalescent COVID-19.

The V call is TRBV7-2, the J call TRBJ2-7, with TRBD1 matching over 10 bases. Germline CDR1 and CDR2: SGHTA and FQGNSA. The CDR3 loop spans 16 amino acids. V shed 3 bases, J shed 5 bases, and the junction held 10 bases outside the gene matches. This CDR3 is CASSFPRDRGSHEQYF. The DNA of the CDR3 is TGTGCCAGCAGCTTCCCCCGGGACAGGGGTAGCCACGAGCAGTACTTC.

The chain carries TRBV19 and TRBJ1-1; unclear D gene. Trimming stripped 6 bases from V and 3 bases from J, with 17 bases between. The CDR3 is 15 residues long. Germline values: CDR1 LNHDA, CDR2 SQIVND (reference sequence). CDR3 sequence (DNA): TGTGCCAGTAGGGAATCCAAGAGCGGAGACACTGAAGCTTTCTTT. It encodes CASRESKSGDTEAFF.

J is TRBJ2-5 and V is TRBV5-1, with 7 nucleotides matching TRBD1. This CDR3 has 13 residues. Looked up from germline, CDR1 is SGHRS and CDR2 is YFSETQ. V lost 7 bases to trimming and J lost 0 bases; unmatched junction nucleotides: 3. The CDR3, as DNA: TGCGCCAGCGGAACAGGGGACCAAGAGACCCAGTACTTC. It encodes CASGTGDQETQYF.

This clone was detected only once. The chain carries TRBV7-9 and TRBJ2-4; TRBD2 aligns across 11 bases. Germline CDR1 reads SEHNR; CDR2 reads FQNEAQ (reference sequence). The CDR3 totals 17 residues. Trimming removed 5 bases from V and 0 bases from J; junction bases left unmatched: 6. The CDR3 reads CASSPRTSGLAKNIQYF. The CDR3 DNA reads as TGTGCCAGCAGCCCTCGGACTAGCGGGTTAGCCAAAAACATTCAGTACTTC.

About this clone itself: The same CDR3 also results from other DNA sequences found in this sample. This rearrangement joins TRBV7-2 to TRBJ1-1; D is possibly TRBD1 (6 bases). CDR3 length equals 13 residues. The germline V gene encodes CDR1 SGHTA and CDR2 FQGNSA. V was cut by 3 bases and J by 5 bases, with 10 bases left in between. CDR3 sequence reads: CASSLYRDTEAFF. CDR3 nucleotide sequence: TGTGCCAGCAGCTTGTACAGGGATACTGAAGCTTTCTTT.

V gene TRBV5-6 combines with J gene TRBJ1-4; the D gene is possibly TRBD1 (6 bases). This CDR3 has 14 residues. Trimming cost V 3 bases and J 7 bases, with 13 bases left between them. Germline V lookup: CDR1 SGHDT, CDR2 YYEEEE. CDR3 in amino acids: CASSSGDDFEKLFF. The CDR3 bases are TGTGCCAGCAGCTCAGGGGACGATTTTGAAAAACTGTTTTTT.

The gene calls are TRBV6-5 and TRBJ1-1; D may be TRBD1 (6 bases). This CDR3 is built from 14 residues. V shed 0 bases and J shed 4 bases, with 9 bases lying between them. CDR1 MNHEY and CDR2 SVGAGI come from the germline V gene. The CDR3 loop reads CASSYSLGGTEAFF. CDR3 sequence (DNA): TGTGCCAGCAGTTACTCGTTAGGGGGCACTGAAGCTTTCTTT.

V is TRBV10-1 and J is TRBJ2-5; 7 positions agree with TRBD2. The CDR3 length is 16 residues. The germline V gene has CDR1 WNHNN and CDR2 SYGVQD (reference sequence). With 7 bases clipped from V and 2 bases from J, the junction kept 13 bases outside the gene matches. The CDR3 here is CASNNPGRGVQETQYF. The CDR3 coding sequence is TGCGCCAGCAATAACCCGGGACGGGGGGTTCAAGAGACCCAGTACTTC.

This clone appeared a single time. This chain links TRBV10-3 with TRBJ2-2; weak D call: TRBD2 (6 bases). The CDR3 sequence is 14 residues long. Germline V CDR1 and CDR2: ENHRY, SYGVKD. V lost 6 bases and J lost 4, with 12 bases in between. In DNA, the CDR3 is TGTGCCATCAGGACGACCGGGAGCACCGGGGAGCTGTTTTTT. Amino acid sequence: CAIRTTGSTGELFF.

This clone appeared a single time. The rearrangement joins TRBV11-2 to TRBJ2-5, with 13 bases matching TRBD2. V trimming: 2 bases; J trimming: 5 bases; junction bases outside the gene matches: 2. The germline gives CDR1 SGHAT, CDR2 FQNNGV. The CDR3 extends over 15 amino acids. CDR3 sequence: CASSLKLAGGETQYF. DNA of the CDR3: TGTGCCAGCAGCTTAAAACTAGCGGGGGGGGAGACCCAGTACTTC.

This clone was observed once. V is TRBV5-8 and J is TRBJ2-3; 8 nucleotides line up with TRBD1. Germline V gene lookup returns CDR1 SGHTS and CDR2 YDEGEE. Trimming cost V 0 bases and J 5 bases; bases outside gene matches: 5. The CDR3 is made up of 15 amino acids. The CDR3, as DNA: TGTGCCAGCAGCTTGGACAGGGGGTCGGGAGATACGCAGTATTTT. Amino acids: CASSLDRGSGDTQYF. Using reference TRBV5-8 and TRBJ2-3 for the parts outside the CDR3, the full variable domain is EAGVTQSPTHLIKTRGQQATLRCSPISGHTSVYWYQQALGLGLQFLLWYDEGEERNRGNFPPRFSGRQFPNYSSELNVNALELEDSALYLCASSLDRGSGDTQYFGPGTRLTVL.

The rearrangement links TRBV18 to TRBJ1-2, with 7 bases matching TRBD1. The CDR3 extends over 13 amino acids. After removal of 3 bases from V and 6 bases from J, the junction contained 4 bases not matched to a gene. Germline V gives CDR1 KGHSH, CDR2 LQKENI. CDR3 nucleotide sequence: TGTGCCAGCTCACCCCGGGACAGCGATGGCTACACCTTC. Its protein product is CASSPRDSDGYTF.

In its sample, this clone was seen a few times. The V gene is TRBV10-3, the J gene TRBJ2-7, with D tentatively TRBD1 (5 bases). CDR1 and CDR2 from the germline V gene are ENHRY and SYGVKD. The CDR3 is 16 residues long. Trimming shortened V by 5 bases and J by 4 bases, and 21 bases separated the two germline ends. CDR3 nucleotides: TGTGCCATCAGTACTTCTACTCAGGGCGATCCTTACGAGCAGTACTTC. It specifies CAISTSTQGDPYEQYF.

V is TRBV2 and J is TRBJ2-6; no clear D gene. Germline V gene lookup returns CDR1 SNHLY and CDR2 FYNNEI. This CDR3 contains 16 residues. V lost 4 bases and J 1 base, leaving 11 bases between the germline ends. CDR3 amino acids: CASSVGALSGANVLTF. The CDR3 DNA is TGTGCCAGCAGTGTTGGAGCCCTTTCTGGGGCCAACGTCCTGACTTTC. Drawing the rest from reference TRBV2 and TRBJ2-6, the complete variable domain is EPEVTQTPSHQVTQMGQEVILRCVPISNHLYFYWYRQILGQKVEFLVSFYNNEISEKSEIFDDQFSVERPDGSNFTLKIRSTKLEDSAMYFCASSVGALSGANVLTFGAGSRLTVL.

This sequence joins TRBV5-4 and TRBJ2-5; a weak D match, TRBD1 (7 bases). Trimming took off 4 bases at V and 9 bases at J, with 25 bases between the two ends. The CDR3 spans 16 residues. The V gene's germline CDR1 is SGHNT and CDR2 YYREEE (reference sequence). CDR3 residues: CASSEGDSTAGLAQYF. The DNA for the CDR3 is TGTGCCAGCAGCGAAGGGGACAGCACCGCGGGATTGGCCCAGTACTTC. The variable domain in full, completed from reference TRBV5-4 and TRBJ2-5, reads ETGVTQSPTHLIKTRGQQVTLRCSSQSGHNTVSWYQQALGQGPQFIFQYYREEENGRGNFPPRFSGLQFPNYSSELNVNALELDDSALYLCASSEGDSTAGLAQYFGPGTRLLVL.

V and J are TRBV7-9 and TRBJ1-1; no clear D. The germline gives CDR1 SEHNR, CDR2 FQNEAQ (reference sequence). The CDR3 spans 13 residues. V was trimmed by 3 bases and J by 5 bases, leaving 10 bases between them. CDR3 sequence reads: CASSFSEGTEAFF. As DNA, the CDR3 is TGTGCCAGCAGCTTCAGTGAGGGTACTGAAGCTTTCTTT.

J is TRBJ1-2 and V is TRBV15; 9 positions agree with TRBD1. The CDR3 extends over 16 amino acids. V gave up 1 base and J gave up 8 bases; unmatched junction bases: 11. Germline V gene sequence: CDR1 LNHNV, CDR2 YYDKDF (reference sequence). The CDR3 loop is CATSRVRTQGARGYTF. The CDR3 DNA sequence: TGTGCCACCAGCAGAGTCAGGACACAGGGGGCGAGAGGCTACACCTTC.

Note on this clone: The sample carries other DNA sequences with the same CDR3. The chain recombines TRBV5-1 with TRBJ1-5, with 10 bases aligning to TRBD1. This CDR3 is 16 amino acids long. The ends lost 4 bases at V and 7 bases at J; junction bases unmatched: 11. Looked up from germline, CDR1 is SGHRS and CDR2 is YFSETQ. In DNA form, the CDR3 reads TGCGCCAGCAGCCCGGGGGACAGGGGACGGGAGCAGCCCCAGCATTTT. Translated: CASSPGDRGREQPQHF.

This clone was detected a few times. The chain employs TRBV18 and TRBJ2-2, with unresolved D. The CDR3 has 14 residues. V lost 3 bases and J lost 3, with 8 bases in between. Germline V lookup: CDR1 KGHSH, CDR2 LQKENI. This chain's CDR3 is CASSPGSYTGELFF. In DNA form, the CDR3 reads TGTGCCAGCTCACCTGGCAGTTACACCGGGGAGCTGTTTTTT.

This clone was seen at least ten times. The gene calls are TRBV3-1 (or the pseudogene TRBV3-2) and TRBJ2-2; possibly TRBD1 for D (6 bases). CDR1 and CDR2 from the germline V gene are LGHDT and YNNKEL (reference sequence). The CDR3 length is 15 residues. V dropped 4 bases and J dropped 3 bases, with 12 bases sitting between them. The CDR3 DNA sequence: TGTGCCAGCAGCCTCCAGGGGAGTCACACCGGGGAGCTGTTTTTT. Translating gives CASSLQGSHTGELFF.

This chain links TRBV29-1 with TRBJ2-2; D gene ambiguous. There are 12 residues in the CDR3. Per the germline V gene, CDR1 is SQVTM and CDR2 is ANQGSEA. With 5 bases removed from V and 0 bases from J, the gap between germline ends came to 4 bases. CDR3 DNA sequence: TGCAGCGTTCGTGCGAACACCGGGGAGCTGTTTTTT. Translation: CSVRANTGELFF.

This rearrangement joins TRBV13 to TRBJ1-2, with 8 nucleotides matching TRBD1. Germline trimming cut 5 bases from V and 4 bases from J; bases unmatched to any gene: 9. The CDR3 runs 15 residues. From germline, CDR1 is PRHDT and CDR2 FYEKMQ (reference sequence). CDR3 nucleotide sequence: TGTGCCAGCAGCCGGGAGCGACAGGGGCTCTATGGCTACACCTTC. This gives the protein CASSRERQGLYGYTF.

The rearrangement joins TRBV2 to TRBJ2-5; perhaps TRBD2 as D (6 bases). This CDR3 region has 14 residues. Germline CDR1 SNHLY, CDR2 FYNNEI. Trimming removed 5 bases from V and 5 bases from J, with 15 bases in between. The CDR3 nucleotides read TGTGCCAGCAGTTCTGGAGGGGCTCGGGAGACCCAGTACTTC. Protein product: CASSSGGARETQYF. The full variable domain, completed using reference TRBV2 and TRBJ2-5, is EPEVTQTPSHQVTQMGQEVILRCVPISNHLYFYWYRQILGQKVEFLVSFYNNEISEKSEIFDDQFSVERPDGSNFTLKIRSTKLEDSAMYFCASSSGGARETQYFGPGTRLLVL.

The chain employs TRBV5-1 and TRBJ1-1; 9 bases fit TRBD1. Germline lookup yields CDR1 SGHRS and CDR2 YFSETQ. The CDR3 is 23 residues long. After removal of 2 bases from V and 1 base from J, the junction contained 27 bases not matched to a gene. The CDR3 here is CASSFSGLEGTGRLMARNTEAFF. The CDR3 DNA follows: TGCGCCAGCAGCTTCTCTGGGTTGGAGGGGACAGGGCGCCTAATGGCCAGGAACACTGAAGCTTTCTTT.

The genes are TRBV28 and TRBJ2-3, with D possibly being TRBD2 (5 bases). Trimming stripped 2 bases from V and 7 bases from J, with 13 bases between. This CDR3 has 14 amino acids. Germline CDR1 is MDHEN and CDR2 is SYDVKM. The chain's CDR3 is CASSLRGPRNTQYF. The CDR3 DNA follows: TGTGCCAGCAGTTTACGGGGTCCGAGAAATACGCAGTATTTT.

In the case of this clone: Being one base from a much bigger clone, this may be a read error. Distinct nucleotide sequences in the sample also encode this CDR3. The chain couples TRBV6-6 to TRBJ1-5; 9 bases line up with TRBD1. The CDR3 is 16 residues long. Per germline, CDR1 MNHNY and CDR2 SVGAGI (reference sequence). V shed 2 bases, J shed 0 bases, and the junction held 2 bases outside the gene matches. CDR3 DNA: TGTGCCAGCAGTTACGGGACAGGGTATAGCAATCAGCCCCAGCATTTT. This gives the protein CASSYGTGYSNQPQHF.

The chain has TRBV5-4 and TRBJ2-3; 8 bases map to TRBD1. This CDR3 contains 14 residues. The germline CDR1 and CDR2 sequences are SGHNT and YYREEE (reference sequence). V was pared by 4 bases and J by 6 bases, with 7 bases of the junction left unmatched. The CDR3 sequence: CASSLGQGGDTQYF. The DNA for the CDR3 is TGTGCCAGCAGCCTTGGACAGGGAGGTGATACGCAGTATTTT.